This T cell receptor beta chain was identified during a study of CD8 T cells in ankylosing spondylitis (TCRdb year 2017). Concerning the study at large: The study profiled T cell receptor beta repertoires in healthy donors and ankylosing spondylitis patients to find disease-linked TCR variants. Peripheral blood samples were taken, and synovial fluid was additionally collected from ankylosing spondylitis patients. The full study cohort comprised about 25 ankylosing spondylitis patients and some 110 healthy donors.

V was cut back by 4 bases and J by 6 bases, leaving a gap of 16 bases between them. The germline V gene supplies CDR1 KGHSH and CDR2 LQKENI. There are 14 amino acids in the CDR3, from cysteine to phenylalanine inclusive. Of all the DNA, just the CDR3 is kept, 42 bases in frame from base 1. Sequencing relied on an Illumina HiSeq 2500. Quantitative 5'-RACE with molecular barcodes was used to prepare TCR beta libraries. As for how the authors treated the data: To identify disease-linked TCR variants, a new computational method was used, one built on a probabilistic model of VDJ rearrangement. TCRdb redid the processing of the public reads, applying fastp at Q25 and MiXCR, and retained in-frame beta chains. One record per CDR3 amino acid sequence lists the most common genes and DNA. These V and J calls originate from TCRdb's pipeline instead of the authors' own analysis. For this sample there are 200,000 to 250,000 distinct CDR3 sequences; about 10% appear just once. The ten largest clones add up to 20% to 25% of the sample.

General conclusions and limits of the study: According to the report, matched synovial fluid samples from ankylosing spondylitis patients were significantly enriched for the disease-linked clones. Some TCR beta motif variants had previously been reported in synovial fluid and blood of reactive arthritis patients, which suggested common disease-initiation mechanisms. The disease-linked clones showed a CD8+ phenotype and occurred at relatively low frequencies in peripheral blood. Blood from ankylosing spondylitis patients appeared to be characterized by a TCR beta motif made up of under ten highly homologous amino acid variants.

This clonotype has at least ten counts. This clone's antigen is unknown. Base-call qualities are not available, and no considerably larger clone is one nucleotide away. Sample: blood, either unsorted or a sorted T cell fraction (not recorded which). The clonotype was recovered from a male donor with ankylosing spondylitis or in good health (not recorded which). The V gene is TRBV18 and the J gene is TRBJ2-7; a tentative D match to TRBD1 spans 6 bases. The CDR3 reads CASSLPGQPPEQYF. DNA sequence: TGTGCCAGCTCACTCCCGGGACAACCCCCCGAGCAGTACTTC.